This T cell receptor beta chain derives from a study of cytomegalovirus exposure and HLA in healthy donors. Overall study results and limits: Some highly shared sequence variants likely arose as a pipeline artifact. The classifier was said to identify cytomegalovirus status with high specificity and sensitivity. Highest at DRB1 and lowest at HLA-C, TCR association rates differed among HLA loci in a later analysis. An ancestry cluster, one associated with Asian ancestry, reportedly showed fewer N-insertions than the approximately 650-donor mean in a later analysis.

CDR3 size: 16 residues. CDR1 is SGHAT, CDR2 FQDESV, per germline (reference sequence). V lost 1 base and J lost 5; bases outside the gene matches: 10. A single count supports this clone. The antigen is unknown. It was with 60 Vbeta and 13 Jbeta primers that the PCR ran. Sequencing used immunoSEQ multiplex PCR; TCRdb keeps in-frame clones, though not all of them. The table includes some 200,000 clones, 80% to 85% detected once. V usage is TRBV11-1 and J usage is TRBJ2-7, with 8 bases lining up with TRBD1. The sequence derives from a young woman in good health and CMV-seronegative. The material sequenced was PBMCs. This CDR3 is CASSLDPGGLVDEQYF. As DNA, the CDR3 is TGTGCCAGCAGCTTAGACCCAGGGGGCTTAGTTGACGAGCAGTACTTC.